A selection of T cell receptor beta chains follows, all from one sample in a study of T cell clusters in autoimmune cytopenias. No DNA is given; TCRdb re-called the multiplex PCR reads and lists each CDR3 protein once. The table lists a few thousand distinct CDR3 sequences. The sample was also linked to a second study, of T cell repertoires in aging, cancer and after chemotherapy.

Material for sequencing was peripheral blood. These receptors were obtained from a human donor in good health. Both conserved end residues are part of each CDR3. Clone sizes are given selectively: once, few, many, or a class where the clone is expanded.

v_gene	abundance	j_gene	CDR3aa
TRBV7-2	-	TRBJ2-1	CASSQGTSGSGQFF
TRBV6-1	-	TRBJ1-1	CASSEWAGLNTEAFF
TRBV27	medium-sized	TRBJ1-1	CASSPLDRVMNTEAFF
TRBV28	-	TRBJ1-3	CASRPRQGASGNTIYF
TRBV5-1	-	TRBJ1-4	CASSLGPRDGEKLFF
TRBV6-5	medium-sized	TRBJ1-2	CASSPRQGYYGYTF
TRBV5-1	-	TRBJ1-1	CASSLAVSRTLRQNTEAFF
TRBV5-1	-	TRBJ2-3	CASRGQGTDTQYF
TRBV24-1	-	TRBJ1-5	CATSNGNQPQHF
TRBV12-3/TRBV12-4	-	TRBJ2-3	CASSFGEKPYF
TRBV5-6	medium-sized	TRBJ2-5	CASSILLEVQYF
TRBV6-1	medium-sized	TRBJ1-2	CASRMDGRGGGYTF
TRBV6-1	medium-sized	TRBJ1-5	CASTRTGGNQPQHF
TRBV5-5	medium-sized	TRBJ1-2	CASRPGQRRDLYGYTF
TRBV19	medium-sized	TRBJ2-3	CASSIQTSTDTQYF
TRBV20-1	-	TRBJ2-2	CSARDSLVAANTGELFF
TRBV6-5	-	TRBJ2-3	CASSDRDRVTDTQYF
TRBV7-9	-	TRBJ1-2	CASSFSTGRGYTF
TRBV4-1	-	TRBJ2-7	CASSQAQRSYEQYF
TRBV24-1	-	TRBJ1-1	CATRAGKVGTEAFF
TRBV19	medium-sized	TRBJ2-6	CASSTRGAALSSGANVLTF
TRBV12-3/TRBV12-4	-	TRBJ2-7	CASSLGADYEQYF
TRBV13	-	TRBJ2-4	CASSYGVAGIAKNIQYF
TRBV27	medium-sized	TRBJ2-1	CASSLYLLAGASYNEQFF
TRBV30	medium-sized	TRBJ1-1	CAWSVRGSGEAFF
TRBV7-9	-	TRBJ2-2	CASSLDAGAGTGELFF
TRBV6-6	medium-sized	TRBJ1-5	CASSYIAGAQPQHF
TRBV5-4	-	TRBJ2-3	CASSPSPGLATDTQYF
TRBV12-3/TRBV12-4	-	TRBJ1-2	CASGELYGYTF
TRBV24-1	-	TRBJ1-1	CATSSPGTVEAFF
TRBV20-1	-	TRBJ2-2	CSASPGLDTGELFF
TRBV6-6	medium-sized	TRBJ1-6	CASILGTIDNSPLHF
TRBV20-1	-	TRBJ1-4	CSIRDSRTNEKLFF
TRBV30	medium-sized	TRBJ1-5	CAWSDLRGDQPQHF
TRBV12-3/TRBV12-4	-	TRBJ2-7	CASSLGLAGFYEQYF
TRBV19	medium-sized	TRBJ1-2	CASSTSRDRADGYTF
TRBV28	-	TRBJ2-5	CASSSLGLGETQYF
TRBV7-2	medium-sized	TRBJ2-2	CASRDGWTGELFF
TRBV11-2	-	TRBJ2-1	CASSSTSGAGHHNEQFF
TRBV5-1	-	TRBJ2-3	CASSLVGGSDTDTQYF
TRBV10-1	-	TRBJ1-6	CASSENLNSPLHF
TRBV20-1	medium-sized	TRBJ1-5	CSAQNQGSNQPQHF
TRBV27	medium-sized	TRBJ2-2	CASSLWGRGAGELFF
TRBV7-6	-	TRBJ1-1	CASSSVIRDRGPTNTEAFF
TRBV19	medium-sized	TRBJ1-1	CASSIWDDTEAFF
TRBV10-3	medium-sized	TRBJ2-7	CAISELGEQYF
TRBV5-1	medium-sized	TRBJ2-3	CASSLGAGRADTQYF
TRBV27	-	TRBJ2-3	CASSLTSGITDTQYF
TRBV20-1	-	TRBJ2-1	CSARDPGSGNRYNEQFF
TRBV5-5	medium-sized	TRBJ1-2	CASSSTRNYGYTF
TRBV6-6	medium-sized	TRBJ1-1	CASSPGLTVNTEAFF
TRBV19	medium-sized	TRBJ1-1	CASSTRTARGTEAFF
TRBV5-6	-	TRBJ2-7	CASSLARIQLSYEQYF
TRBV19	medium-sized	TRBJ1-6	CASRKGASSYNSPLHF
TRBV30	medium-sized	TRBJ1-6	CAWISAGSSPLHF
TRBV10-3	-	TRBJ2-7	CAISESGRINEQYF
TRBV14	-	TRBJ2-1	CASSQDGGRGYNEQFF
TRBV5-4	-	TRBJ1-2	CASSSLTGGEANYGYTF
TRBV5-6	-	TRBJ1-2	CASSHWGQGAPRDGYTF
TRBV19	-	TRBJ2-3	CASRTSGGTDTQYF